The T cell receptor beta chain under discussion was sequenced for a study of identical twins (dated by TCRdb to about 2016). Concerning the study at large: TCR alpha and beta repertoires from monozygotic twins, unrelated adults of various ages and cord blood were deep-sequenced to test whether fetal clonotypes persist. To rule out contamination, replicate twin experiments were performed at different times with different library preparation protocols.

Reading the germline V gene gives CDR1 MRHNA and CDR2 SNTAGT. Measured from the cysteine to the phenylalanine, the CDR3 is 14 residues long. Here the CDR3 DNA is all that survives: 42 bases in frame from base 1. Unmatched junction bases come to 0, with V trimmed by 2 bases and J by 7 bases. Only healthy Caucasian donors were included. Three unrelated non-twin adults were additionally sequenced: a male aged 18 to 29, a male aged 50 to 60 and a female aged 50 to 60. Using Miltenyi CD45RO+ enrichment and human naive T-cell isolation kits, memory (CD45RO+) and naive T cells were isolated from PBMC. The library was made by 5' RACE. TCRdb lists the instrument as Illumina HiSeq 2000. A universal primer binding site was added through template switching, and the final cDNA carried a unique molecular identifier so that TCR cDNA molecules could be counted accurately. First-strand cDNA for TCR alpha and beta chains was synthesized from specific primers in the conserved constant-segment region. To control for contamination, every cDNA library was double barcoded, receiving both a SMART-Mk sample barcode and Illumina barcodes. TruSeq adapter sequences along with Illumina sample barcodes were introduced in two successive PCR steps. The TCR alpha and beta cDNA libraries were sequenced on the Illumina HiSeq platform using custom primers. The original methods were these. MiGEC was used to process raw reads and extract unique molecular identifiers, and MiXCR was used to find CDR3 positions. For each individual, recombination models were inferred using an EM algorithm with the repgenHMM and IGoR tools. Shared clonotypes were analyzed with the tcR package in R, and sharing was normalized by the product of cloneset sizes. To study raw recombination without the effects of thymic and clonal selection, out-of-frame nonproductive sequences were analyzed. TCRdb reworked the public reads: Q25 trimming with fastp, MiXCR clone assembly, productive beta chains retained. Entries are consolidated by CDR3 protein sequence, retaining the most common genes and DNA. It is TCRdb's table, rather than the study itself, that gives the V and J calls and clone size. This sample is represented by approximately 700,000 distinct CDR3 sequences; roughly 6.2% of them were singletons. The ten largest clones take up approximately 2% of the sample.

This clonotype showed up many times. Its target antigen remains unknown. There are no base qualities to consult, and no much larger clone falls within one base. The paper's findings and limits, for the study overall: Zero-insertion analyses could be partly confounded by invariant T cells such as MAIT and iNKT, though diverse VJ usage argued against such confounding for most clonotypes. Compared with coincidental sharing between unrelated individuals, out-of-frame TCR alpha sequences shared between twins had an excess of sequences with low generation probability. In monozygotic twins, out-of-frame TCR alpha sharing was systematically underestimated by recombination models, although the models agreed with sharing between unrelated individuals. The excess sharing between twins in beta out-of-frame sequences was weaker because fewer shared sequences reduced the signal-to-noise ratio. Conclusions relied on cross-sectional statistical analysis, since the same donors could not be followed over many years. Abundant cord blood beta clonotypes carried fewer insertions; young adult naive repertoires showed a weaker similar trend, while memory repertoires showed none.

The sequence joins TRBV6-4 to TRBJ2-1; 12 junctional bases match TRBD2. Sequencing input: naive T cells sorted from blood. Sample cell subset or site, as interpreted from the label and publication: cells isolated with a human naive T-cell isolation kit. This TCR came from a man between 18 and 29 years old in good health. The DNA reads TGTGCCAGCAGTGACGGGACTAGCGGGAATGAGCAGTTCTTC. This yields the protein CASSDGTSGNEQFF.